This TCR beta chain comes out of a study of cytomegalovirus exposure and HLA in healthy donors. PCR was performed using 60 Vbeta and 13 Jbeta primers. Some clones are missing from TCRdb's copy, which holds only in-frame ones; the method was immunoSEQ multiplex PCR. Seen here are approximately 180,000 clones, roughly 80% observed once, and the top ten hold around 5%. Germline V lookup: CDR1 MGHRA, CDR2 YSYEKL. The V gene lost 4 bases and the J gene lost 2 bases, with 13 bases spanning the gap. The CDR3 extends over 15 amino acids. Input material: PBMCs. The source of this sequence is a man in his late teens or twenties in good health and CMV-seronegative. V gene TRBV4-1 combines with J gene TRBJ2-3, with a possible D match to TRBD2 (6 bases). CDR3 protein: CASSRTSSLTDTQYF. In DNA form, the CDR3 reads TGCGCCAGCAGCCGTACTAGCTCGCTCACAGATACGCAGTATTTT.